The table lists the clone carrying this T cell receptor beta chain with many counts. Relative to the germline gene, one junction end is altered; a read error may explain this. RNA transcripts provided the template for amplifying TCR beta CDR3 regions. First-round RT-PCR employed HTBI primers, with a second-round multiplex PCR after it. TCRdb fed the multiplex PCR reads into MiXCR, producing one record per CDR3 protein. The table records some 750,000 distinct CDR3 sequences, 40% of them present only once. This CDR3 comprises 12 residues. Germline V gives CDR1 WSHSY, CDR2 SAAADI. The data stem from a study of Graves' ophthalmopathy and Graves' hyperthyroidism.

The specimen was peripheral blood. The V call is TRBV10-2, the J call TRBJ1-1; D gene ambiguous. The source is an adult man with Graves' ophthalmopathy. The CDR3 region is CASSGVNTEAFF. DNA for the CDR3: TGTGCCAGCAGTGGAGTGAACACTGAAGCTTTCTTT.